The rows below give T cell receptor beta chains drawn from one sample of a study of blood T cell repertoires in COVID-19. Sequencing used immunoSEQ multiplex PCR; TCRdb keeps in-frame clones, though not all of them. The sample has 220,000 or so clones, 84% seen once. Sequenced input: PBMCs or T cells enriched from blood (not recorded which). Source of these receptors: a woman in her forties who had recovered from COVID-19. The CDR3 runs from the conserved cysteine through the conserved F or W. D genes are given only for firm matches. The size of a clone is reported for some rows only, either as once, few or many, or as a class for expanded clones.

CDR3 DNA	CDR3 protein	J gene	D gene	clone size	V gene
TGTGCCAGTCGACAGGGAGAGACCCAGTACTTC	CASRQGETQYF	TRBJ2-5	TRBD1	NA	TRBV19
TGTGCCAGCAGCTTTCCAGGGGGCCGCACTGAAGCTTTCTTT	CASSFPGGRTEAFF	TRBJ1-1	TRBD1	NA	TRBV11-2
TGTGCCAGCAGTTCACTCGGGACAGAGGGCACTGAAGCTTTCTTT	CASSSLGTEGTEAFF	TRBJ1-1	TRBD1	NA	TRBV28
TGTGCCAGCAGGAGGCTGACCGGGACAGGGTTTTATTTGGACACCTTC	CASRRLTGTGFYLDTF	TRBJ1-2	TRBD1	NA	TRBV5-6
TGTGCCAGCAGCTTGGTGATTTGGACTAGCGGGAGAGATGAGCAGTTCTTC	CASSLVIWTSGRDEQFF	TRBJ2-1	TRBD2	NA	TRBV5-7
TGTGCCAGCAGCTTAGGCAGTTATGGCTACACCTTC	CASSLGSYGYTF	TRBJ1-2	NA	NA	TRBV11-2
TGTGCCACCAGTGATAGTGGGCTCGGGACTAGCCATGAGCAGTTCTTC	CATSDSGLGTSHEQFF	TRBJ2-1	TRBD2	NA	TRBV24-1
TGTGCCAGCAGCTTAGGCCGCCGCGGAGCCTGGAGTGGAGGCTACACCTTC	CASSLGRRGAWSGGYTF	TRBJ1-2	NA	once	TRBV7-8
TGTGCCAGCAGCGAAGGACAGAACAACTATGGCTACACCTTC	CASSEGQNNYGYTF	TRBJ1-2	NA	NA	TRBV7-9
TGTGCCAGCAGCTTAGTGGGGGCGTCCCCGGTTTCACCCCTCCACTTT	CASSLVGASPVSPLHF	TRBJ1-6	NA	few	TRBV7-9
TGTGCCAGCAGCCGTAGCAAGGCAGATACGCAGTATTTT	CASSRSKADTQYF	TRBJ2-3	NA	NA	TRBV7-2
TGTGCCAGCAGTTTCCCTCCCACAGGCTACACCTTC	CASSFPPTGYTF	TRBJ1-2	NA	NA	TRBV28
TGTGCCAGCAGTTTTAAGCGGGAGTCCTACGAGCAGTACTTC	CASSFKRESYEQYF	TRBJ2-7	TRBD2	NA	TRBV27
TGTGCCAGCAGTCCCGGGACTAGCGTTCTCACAGATACGCAGTATTTT	CASSPGTSVLTDTQYF	TRBJ2-3	TRBD2	NA	TRBV2
TGTGCCAGCAGTATAATGAACATTGAAGCTTTCTTT	CASSIMNIEAFF	TRBJ1-1	NA	NA	TRBV12-3/TRBV12-4
TGTGCCAGCGGACCGGGACTAGCGGGAGTGAACTACCACGAGCAGTACTTC	CASGPGLAGVNYHEQYF	TRBJ2-7	TRBD2	NA	TRBV28